This TCR beta chain originates from a study of response to subunit inactivated influenza vaccine. Study-wide results and limits: Few additional T cells are recruited per seasonal influenza vaccination, authors suggested.

One entry per CDR3 protein results from TCRdb running MiXCR on the RT-PCR reads. This repertoire shows around 650,000 distinct CDR3 sequences, roughly 14% found once; its top ten account for approximately 10%. From germline, CDR1 is SGHRS and CDR2 YFSETQ. The V end lost 5 bases, the J end lost 0 bases, and 14 bases lay between the germline ends. The CDR3 length is 15 residues. Worth noting for this clonotype: The target antigen is unknown.

Sequencing used PBMCs from blood, obtained approximately 12 days after vaccination. The source of this sequence is a man aged 50-59 years who received an inactivated influenza vaccine. The rearrangement uses TRBV5-1 and TRBJ1-2; tentative D call: TRBD1 (5 bases). Here the CDR3 reads CASRTEIYSNYGYTF. The CDR3 nucleotides read TGCGCCAGCAGGACAGAGATTTATTCTAACTATGGCTACACCTTC.